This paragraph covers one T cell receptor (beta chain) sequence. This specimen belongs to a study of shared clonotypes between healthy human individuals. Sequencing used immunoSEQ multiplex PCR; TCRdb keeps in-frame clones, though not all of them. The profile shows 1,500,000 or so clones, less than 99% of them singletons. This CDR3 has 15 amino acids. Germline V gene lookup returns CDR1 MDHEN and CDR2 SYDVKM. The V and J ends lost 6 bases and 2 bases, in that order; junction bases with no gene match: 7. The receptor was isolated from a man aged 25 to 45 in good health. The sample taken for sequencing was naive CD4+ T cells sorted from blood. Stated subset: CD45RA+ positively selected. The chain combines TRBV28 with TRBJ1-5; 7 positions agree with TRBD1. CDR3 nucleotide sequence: TGTGCCAGCAGAATTTACAGGGGCGGCAATCAGCCCCAGCATTTT. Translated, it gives CASRIYRGGNQPQHF.